The 16 T cell receptor beta chains below come from one sample, sequenced in a study of T cells after yellow fever vaccination. TCRdb ran MiXCR on the 5' RACE reads and lists one entry per CDR3 protein. The sample carries about 510,000 distinct CDR3 sequences, 21% recorded once. The sequences come from PBMCs, collected roughly 20 days after the first yellow fever vaccination. Receptors originate from a man between 18 and 35 years old who received the YFV17D yellow fever vaccine.

The chain employs TRBV7-6 and TRBJ1-4, with 7 bases aligning to TRBD1. Germline lookup yields CDR1 SGHVS and CDR2 FNYEAQ. There are 14 residues in the CDR3. With 4 bases clipped from V and 8 bases from J, the junction kept 7 bases outside the gene matches. The CDR3 spells CASSSPQGGEKLFF. CDR3 coding DNA: TGTGCCAGCAGCTCTCCCCAGGGGGGCGAAAAACTGTTTTTT.

The table lists this clonotype with a few counts. V gene TRBV7-9 combines with J gene TRBJ2-1, with TRBD2 matching over 9 bases. CDR3 length equals 14 residues. Germline V gene sequence: CDR1 SEHNR, CDR2 FQNEAQ (reference sequence). V was clipped by 11 bases and J by 4 bases; unmatched bases: 9. In DNA, the CDR3 is TGTGCCCTCAGCGCTAGCGGGAAGTACAATGAGCAGTTCTTC. Residues: CALSASGKYNEQFF.

The V and J genes are TRBV4-2 and TRBJ2-2; 10 bases line up with TRBD1. The CDR3 sequence is 15 residues long. The germline gives CDR1 LGHNA, CDR2 YNFKEQ. Unmatched junction bases numbered 6, after V lost 4 bases and J lost 7 bases. The DNA of the CDR3 is TGTGCCAGCAGCCGCGGGACAGGGGAGGGCGGGGAGCTGTTTTTT. Translating it yields CASSRGTGEGGELFF.

The chain joins TRBV3-1 to TRBJ2-1, with 7 bases lining up with TRBD2. Germline-derived CDR1 and CDR2 are LGHDT and YNNKEL (reference sequence). V gave up 3 bases and J gave up 7 bases; unmatched junction bases: 6. The CDR3 sequence is 14 residues long. The DNA of the CDR3 is TGTGCCAGCAGCCAGTGGACTAGTAGAAATGAGCAGTTCTTC. It is translated as CASSQWTSRNEQFF.

For the CDR3, the DNA is TGTGCCACCAGCAGAGAAAGGGGGTGGCAGACCCAGTACTTC. Encoded protein: CATSRERGWQTQYF. The chain recombines TRBV15 with TRBJ2-5; TRBD1 is a possible D gene (6 bases). Trimming left V 0 bases short and J 6 bases short, with 11 bases between. CDR3 length: 14 residues. Germline CDR1 is LNHNV and CDR2 is YYDKDF (reference sequence).

The chain recombines TRBV7-8 with TRBJ1-2; 7 bases fit TRBD1. Per the germline V gene, CDR1 is SGHVS and CDR2 is FQNEAQ. The V segment lost 5 bases and the J segment 5 bases; nucleotides outside the gene matches: 5. The length of the CDR3 is 13 residues. CDR3 sequence: CASSEDRLYGYTF. CDR3 coding DNA: TGTGCCAGCAGCGAGGACAGGTTGTATGGCTACACCTTC.

The CDR3 is CASSLRGISGGAKDTQYF. The CDR3 region has the DNA TGTGCCAGCAGCTTAAGGGGAATCAGCGGGGGGGCCAAAGATACGCAGTATTTT. This chain links TRBV7-3 with TRBJ2-3; TRBD2 matches at 10 bases. J was trimmed by 5 bases and V by 1 base; bases with no gene match: 12. The CDR3 is 18 amino acids. Per the germline V gene, CDR1 is SGHTA and CDR2 is FQGTGA.

This clonotype was observed at least ten times. This chain joins TRBV10-3 and TRBJ2-5; TRBD1 matches at 8 bases. There are 13 residues in the CDR3. Germline loops: CDR1 ENHRY, CDR2 SYGVKD. V lost 3 bases to trimming and J lost 5 bases; unmatched junction nucleotides: 2. DNA of the CDR3: TGTGCCATCAGTGACAGGGGGCGGGAGACCCAGTACTTC. Translating it yields CAISDRGRETQYF.

This chain connects TRBV6-2 or TRBV6-3 to TRBJ1-1; D is perhaps TRBD1 (5 bases). Germline V gene data show CDR1 as MNHEY and CDR2 as SVGEGT. V lost 5 bases to trimming and J lost 4 bases, with 8 bases between them. CDR3 length: 12 residues. The CDR3, as DNA: TGTGCCAGCAGTAGGACATCCACTGAAGCTTTCTTT. This codes for CASSRTSTEAFF.

The genes are TRBV27 and TRBJ2-1; the match to TRBD2 covers 9 bases. CDR1 and CDR2 (germline): MNHEY, SMNVEV (reference sequence). This CDR3 is 16 amino acids long. V was pared by 1 base and J by 9 bases, with 10 bases of the junction left unmatched. The CDR3 DNA follows: TGTGCCAGCAGTTTATATGAGCGGGGGGCCTTAGGTGAGCAGTTCTTC. This translates into CASSLYERGALGEQFF.

The V and J genes are TRBV6-1 and TRBJ2-7; 8 bases match TRBD2. The germline gives CDR1 MNHNS, CDR2 SASEGT. With V trimmed by 6 bases and J by 2 bases, 9 bases remained unmatched. CDR3 size: 15 residues. For the CDR3, the DNA is TGTGCCAGCAGCCGGGGGGGGACACCGACCTACGAGCAGTACTTC. Its protein product is CASSRGGTPTYEQYF.

This clonotype appeared many times. The DNA for the CDR3 is TGCAGTGCTAGTCGTCCAGCCCCGCGGGAAGCTTTCTTT. Its protein product is CSASRPAPREAFF. This chain links TRBV20-1 with TRBJ1-1; D gene unclear. The CDR3 length is 13 residues. Trimming shortened V by 3 bases and J by 8 bases, and 16 bases separated the two germline ends. Germline CDR1 is DFQATT and CDR2 is SNEGSKA (reference sequence).

This clonotype was counted between two and nine times. The chain combines TRBV7-8 with TRBJ2-7, with D uncertain. The CDR3 consists of 13 residues. The germline gives CDR1 SGHVS, CDR2 FQNEAQ. V was trimmed by 3 bases and J by 5 bases, leaving 11 bases between them. For the CDR3, the DNA is TGTGCCAGCAGCTTCAGTCAAAGCAACGAGCAGTACGTC. It translates to CASSFSQSNEQYV.

The rearrangement uses TRBV23-1 and TRBJ1-2, with TRBD1 identical over 8 bases. TRBV23-1 is reported as an ORF; its role is uncertain. The V and J ends lost 7 bases and 4 bases, in that order; junction bases with no gene match: 5. This CDR3 has 13 amino acids. This chain's CDR3 is CASIRRGLYGYTF. As DNA, the CDR3 is TGCGCCAGCATTCGCAGGGGGCTCTATGGCTACACCTTC.

The chain uses TRBV7-6 and TRBJ2-5; TRBD2 aligns across 10 bases. The junction had 15 bases not matched to a gene; V was cut back by 0 bases and J by 2 bases. Germline V CDR1 and CDR2: SGHVS, FNYEAQ. The CDR3 consists of 20 residues. The CDR3 sequence is CASSLAPDRAVAGGQETQYF. DNA of the CDR3: TGTGCCAGCAGCTTAGCCCCGGATCGGGCCGTAGCGGGGGGTCAAGAGACCCAGTACTTC.

The chain links TRBV15 to TRBJ2-6; tentatively, D is TRBD1 (6 bases). Germline-derived CDR1 and CDR2 are LNHNV and YYDKDF (reference sequence). V lost 9 bases to trimming and J lost 1 base, with 7 bases between them. This CDR3 is 13 amino acids long. The CDR3 DNA follows: TGTGCCACGAGGGGGTCTGGGGCCAACGTCCTGACTTTC. Encoded protein: CATRGSGANVLTF.